This T cell receptor beta chain was captured in a study of OX40 agonist ivuxolimab in advanced cancers. In the study overall: Ivuxolimab was an agonistic, fully human IgG2 monoclonal antibody directed against OX40 (CD134), a costimulatory receptor. Partial responses occurred in three dose-escalation patients: two with cutaneous melanoma and one with hepatocellular carcinoma. The dose-escalation cohort was about 83% male with a mean age of about 60 years, ranging from 23 to 79. Intravenous ivuxolimab was administered to patients every 2 weeks at six dose levels: 0.01, 0.1, 0.3, 1.5, 3 and 10 mg/kg. The monotherapy dose-escalation portion (N of about 52 patients) of the phase I ivuxolimab trial is reported in the paper. The purpose of peripheral TCRbeta sequencing was to test whether ivuxolimab changed TCR sequence diversity and led to clonal T-cell expansion. Of the roughly 50 dose-escalation patients, hepatocellular carcinoma was present in approximately 20, melanoma in roughly 15, renal cell carcinoma in 9 and head and neck cancer in 9. Prior anti-PD-1, anti-PD-L1 or anti-CTLA-4 therapy was permitted, and about two fifths of dose-escalation patients had received checkpoint inhibitors. Overall study outcomes, separate from this receptor: The antigen specificity of the peripheral T cells that underwent clonal expansion was not determined. At doses of 0.1 to 3.0 mg/kg, clonal expansion of both CD4+ and CD8+ T cells in blood was seen between baseline and week 6. On average, CD8+ T cells showed more expanded clones than CD4+ T cells after ivuxolimab. In partial responders in the 0.1-3.0 mg/kg groups, normalized peripheral clonal expansion was found to be among the lowest, especially among CD8+ T cells. Low levels of normalized T-cell clonal expansion were also shown by some nonresponding patients.

The CDR3 runs 14 amino acids, cysteine and phenylalanine included. The only DNA kept is the CDR3, 42 bases in frame from the first base. Reading the germline V gene gives CDR1 KGHSH and CDR2 LQKENI. This clone was counted once. The antigen this receptor binds is unknown. At one of its ends the junction is not consistent with the germline gene, which may arise from a read error. Patients with a history of autoimmune disease or receiving systemic immunosuppression were excluded from the trial. Peripheral blood for TCR sequencing was collected from all dose cohorts at baseline, on cycle 4 day 1, and on cycle 7 day 1. Samples came from an open-label, multicenter, first-in-human phase I dose-escalation trial of ivuxolimab. Adults with locally advanced or metastatic melanoma, renal cell, hepatocellular, or head and neck squamous cell carcinoma were enrolled in the trial. CD4+ and CD8+ T cells were sorted separately from peripheral blood before TCR sequencing.

For sequencing of the TCRbeta CDR3 region, genomic DNA was extracted from the sorted cells. The immunoSEQ Assay was used for sequencing of TCRbeta CDR3 regions. Imported from immuneACCESS, the table was reduced by TCRdb to in-frame sequences with V and J called. These copies leave out some clones; in studies compared against another copy, an unresolved V gene accounts for under half, and the cause of the remainder is not known. The sample data list about 99,000 clones, and 90% to 95% of these were observed just once. The top ten clonotypes cover roughly 0.31% of the sample. The sequence is built from TRBV18 and TRBJ2-1, with 11 bases matching TRBD2. The receptor was isolated from an adult with an advanced solid tumor such as melanoma, head and neck, liver or kidney cancer. The sample consisted of CD4+ or CD8+ T cells sorted from blood, taken in a trial of the OX40 agonist ivuxolimab. The nucleotides are TGTGCCAGCTCACCAAGCGAACTAGCGGGAGTTCTGGTCTTC. This sequence encodes CASSPSELAGVLVF.